This T cell receptor beta chain was profiled in a study of blood T cell repertoires in COVID-19. At the level of the study: PBMCs, B-cell-depleted T cells, or T cells were the source of the cDNA or gDNA that made up the material.

Per the germline V gene, CDR1 is WSHSY and CDR2 is SAAADI. This CDR3 is 16 amino acids long. The V and J ends lost 2 bases and 6 bases, in that order; junction bases with no gene match: 10. As processed by the authors: From reference gene primer amplification, estimates of nucleated cell counts were derived. Repertoires were generated with immunoSEQ multiplex PCR, while TCRdb's copy carries only in-frame clones and drops some. D and trimming come from the DNA, and the V and J calls and clone size come from that table. The sample records 150,000 to 200,000 clones, 85% to 90% being singletons. The sequence was obtained from a woman aged 25-40 years with active or convalescent COVID-19. The rearrangement joins TRBV10-2 to TRBJ1-2, with 9 bases identical to TRBD1. Sequencing used peripheral blood. The CDR3 coding sequence is TGCGCCAGCAGTGAGCTCGTCCGGGACAGGGACCATGGCTACACCTTC. It encodes CASSELVRDRDHGYTF.